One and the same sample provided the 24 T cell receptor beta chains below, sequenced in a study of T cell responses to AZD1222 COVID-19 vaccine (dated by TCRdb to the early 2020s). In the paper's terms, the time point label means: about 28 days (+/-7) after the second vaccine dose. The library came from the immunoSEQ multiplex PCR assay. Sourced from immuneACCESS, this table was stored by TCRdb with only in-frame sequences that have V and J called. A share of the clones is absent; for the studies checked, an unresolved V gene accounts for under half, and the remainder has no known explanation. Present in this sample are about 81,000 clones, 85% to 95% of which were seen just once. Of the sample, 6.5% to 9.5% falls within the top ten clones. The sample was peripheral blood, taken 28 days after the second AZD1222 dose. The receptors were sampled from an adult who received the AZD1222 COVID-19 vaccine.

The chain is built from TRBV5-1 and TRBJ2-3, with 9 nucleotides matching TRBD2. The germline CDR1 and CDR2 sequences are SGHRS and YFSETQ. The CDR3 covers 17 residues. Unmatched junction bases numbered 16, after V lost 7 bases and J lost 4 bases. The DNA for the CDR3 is TGCGCCAGCTCCCAGGACCGCCTAGCGGGAAGGTCAGATACGCAGTATTTT. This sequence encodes CASSQDRLAGRSDTQYF.

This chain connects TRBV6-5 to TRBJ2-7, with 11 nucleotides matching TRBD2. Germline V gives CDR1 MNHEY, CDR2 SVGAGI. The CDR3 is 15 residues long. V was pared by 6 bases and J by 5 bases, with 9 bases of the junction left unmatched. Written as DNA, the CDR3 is TGTGCCAGCAGAGGGGTAGCGGGGGGGAGGAACGAGCAGTACTTC. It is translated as CASRGVAGGRNEQYF.

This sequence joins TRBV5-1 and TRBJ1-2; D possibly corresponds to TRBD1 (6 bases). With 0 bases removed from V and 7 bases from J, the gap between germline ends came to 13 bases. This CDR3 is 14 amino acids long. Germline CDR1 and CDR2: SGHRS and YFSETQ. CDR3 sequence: CASSLDPGAGGYTF. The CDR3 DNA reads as TGCGCCAGCAGCTTGGACCCGGGGGCTGGTGGCTACACCTTC.

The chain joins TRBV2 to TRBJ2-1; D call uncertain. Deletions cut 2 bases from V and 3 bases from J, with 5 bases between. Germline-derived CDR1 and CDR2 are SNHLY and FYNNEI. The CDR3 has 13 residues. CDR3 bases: TGTGCCAGCAGTGAATTCGACTACAATGAGCAGTTCTTC. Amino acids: CASSEFDYNEQFF.

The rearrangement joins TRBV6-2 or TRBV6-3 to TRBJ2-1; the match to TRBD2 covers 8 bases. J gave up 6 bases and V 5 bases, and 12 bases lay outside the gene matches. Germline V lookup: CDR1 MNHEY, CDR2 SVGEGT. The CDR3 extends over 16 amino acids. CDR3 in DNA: TGTGCCAGCAGTATCCTTCAAGCGGGAGTCCCCAATGAGCAGTTCTTC. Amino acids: CASSILQAGVPNEQFF.

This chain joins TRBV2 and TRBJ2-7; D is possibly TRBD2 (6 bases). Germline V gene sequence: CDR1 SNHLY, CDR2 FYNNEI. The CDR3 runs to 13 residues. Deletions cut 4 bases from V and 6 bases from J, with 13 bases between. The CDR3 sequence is CASSVGSRGEQYF. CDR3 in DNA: TGTGCCAGCAGTGTCGGGAGCCGGGGCGAGCAGTACTTC.

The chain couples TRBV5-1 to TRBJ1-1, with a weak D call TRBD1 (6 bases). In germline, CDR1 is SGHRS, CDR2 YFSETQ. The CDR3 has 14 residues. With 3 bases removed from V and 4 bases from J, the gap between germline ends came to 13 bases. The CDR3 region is CASSSQGGGTEAFF. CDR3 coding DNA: TGCGCCAGCAGCTCACAGGGAGGGGGCACTGAAGCTTTCTTT.

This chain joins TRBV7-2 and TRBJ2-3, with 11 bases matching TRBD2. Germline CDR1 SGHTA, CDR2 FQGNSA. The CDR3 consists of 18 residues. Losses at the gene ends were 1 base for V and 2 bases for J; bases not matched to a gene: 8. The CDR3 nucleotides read TGTGCCAGCAGCTTAGGTCTCCGACTAGCGGGAATCACAGATACGCAGTATTTT. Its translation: CASSLGLRLAGITDTQYF.

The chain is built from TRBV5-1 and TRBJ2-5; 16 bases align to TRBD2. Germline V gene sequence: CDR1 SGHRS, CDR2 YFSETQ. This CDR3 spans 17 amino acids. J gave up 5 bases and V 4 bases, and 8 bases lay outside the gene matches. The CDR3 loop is CASSAGTSGRAGETQYF. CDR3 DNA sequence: TGCGCCAGCAGCGCAGGGACTAGCGGGAGGGCCGGGGAGACCCAGTACTTC.

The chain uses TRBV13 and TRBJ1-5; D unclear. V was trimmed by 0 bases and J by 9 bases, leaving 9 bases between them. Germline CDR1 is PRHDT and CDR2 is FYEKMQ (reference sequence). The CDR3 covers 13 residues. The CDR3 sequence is CASSLGPLMPQHF. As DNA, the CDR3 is TGTGCCAGCAGCTTAGGCCCCCTGATGCCCCAGCATTTT.

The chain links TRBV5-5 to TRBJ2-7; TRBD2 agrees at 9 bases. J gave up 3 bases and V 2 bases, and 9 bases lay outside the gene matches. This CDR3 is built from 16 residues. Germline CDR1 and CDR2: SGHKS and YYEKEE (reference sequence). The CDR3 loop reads CASSLNSGRRNYEQYF. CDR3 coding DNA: TGTGCCAGCAGCTTAAACAGCGGGAGGCGAAACTACGAGCAGTACTTC.

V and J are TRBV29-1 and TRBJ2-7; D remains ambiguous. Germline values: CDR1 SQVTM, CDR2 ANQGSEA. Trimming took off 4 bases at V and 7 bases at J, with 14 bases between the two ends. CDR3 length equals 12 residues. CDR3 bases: TGCAGCGTTGCGCTCGGGCTAGGAGAGCAGTACTTC. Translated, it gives CSVALGLGEQYF.

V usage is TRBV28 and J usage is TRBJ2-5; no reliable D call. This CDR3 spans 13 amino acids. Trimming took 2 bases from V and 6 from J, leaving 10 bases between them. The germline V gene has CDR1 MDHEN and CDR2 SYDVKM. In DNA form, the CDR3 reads TGTGCCAGCAGTTTAGAGAACCCACAGACCCAGTACTTC. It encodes CASSLENPQTQYF.

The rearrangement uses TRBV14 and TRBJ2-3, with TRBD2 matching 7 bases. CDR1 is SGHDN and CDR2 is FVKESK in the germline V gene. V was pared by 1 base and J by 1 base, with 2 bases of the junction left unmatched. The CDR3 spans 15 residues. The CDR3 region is CASSQGGLRTDTQYF. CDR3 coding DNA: TGTGCCAGCAGCCAAGGGGGACTACGCACAGATACGCAGTATTTT.

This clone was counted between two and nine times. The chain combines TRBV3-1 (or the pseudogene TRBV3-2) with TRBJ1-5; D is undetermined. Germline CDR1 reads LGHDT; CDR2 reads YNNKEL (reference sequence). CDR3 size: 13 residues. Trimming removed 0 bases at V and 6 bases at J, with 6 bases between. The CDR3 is CASSQELGQPQHF. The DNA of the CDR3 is TGTGCCAGCAGCCAAGAATTGGGTCAGCCCCAGCATTTT.

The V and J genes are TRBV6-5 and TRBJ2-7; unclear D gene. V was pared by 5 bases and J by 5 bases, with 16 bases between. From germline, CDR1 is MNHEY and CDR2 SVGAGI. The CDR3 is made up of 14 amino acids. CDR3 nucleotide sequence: TGTGCCAGCAGTCCACCACGGGCATCTAACGAGCAGTACTTC. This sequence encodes CASSPPRASNEQYF.

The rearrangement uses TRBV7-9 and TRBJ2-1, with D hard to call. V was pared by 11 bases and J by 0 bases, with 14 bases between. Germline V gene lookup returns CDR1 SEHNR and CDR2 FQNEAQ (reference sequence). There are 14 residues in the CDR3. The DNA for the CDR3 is TGTGCCTGCCCTGGGCGGCACTCCTACAATGAGCAGTTCTTC. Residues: CACPGRHSYNEQFF.

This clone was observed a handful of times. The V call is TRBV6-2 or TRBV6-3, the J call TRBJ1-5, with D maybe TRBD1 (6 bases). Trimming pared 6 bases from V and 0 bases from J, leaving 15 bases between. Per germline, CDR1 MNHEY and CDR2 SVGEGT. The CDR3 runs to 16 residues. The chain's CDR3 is CASSLGQIYSNQPQHF. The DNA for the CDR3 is TGTGCCAGCAGCCTCGGACAGATTTATAGCAATCAGCCCCAGCATTTT.

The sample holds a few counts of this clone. CDR3 in amino acids: CASSVGPGNEKLFF. The CDR3 bases are TGTGCCAGCAGCGTTGGGCCGGGGAATGAAAAACTGTTTTTT. This chain joins TRBV9 and TRBJ1-4; D remains unclear. Germline CDR1 SGDLS, CDR2 YYNGEE. The CDR3 loop spans 14 amino acids. Between the trimmed V and J ends, which lost 2 bases and 5 bases, there was a span of 10 bases. Full variable domain (missing parts from reference TRBV9 and TRBJ1-4): DSGVTQTPKHLITATGQRVTLRCSPRSGDLSVYWYQQSLDQGLQFLIQYYNGEERAKGNILERFSAQQFPDLHSELNLSSLELGDSALYFCASSVGPGNEKLFFGSGTQLSVL.

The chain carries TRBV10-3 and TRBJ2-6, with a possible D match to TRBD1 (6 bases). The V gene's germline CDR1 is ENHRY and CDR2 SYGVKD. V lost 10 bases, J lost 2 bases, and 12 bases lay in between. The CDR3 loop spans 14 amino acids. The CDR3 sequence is CATTQGAGANVLTF. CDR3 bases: TGTGCCACCACACAGGGAGCTGGGGCCAACGTCCTGACTTTC.

The CDR3 loop is CASSLPLGIDGYTF. CDR3 in DNA: TGTGCCAGCAGTTTACCTCTTGGTATTGATGGCTACACCTTC. The chain has TRBV28 and TRBJ1-2, with D uncertain. The germline V and J ends were trimmed by 2 bases and 6 bases, with 13 bases remaining between them. This CDR3 is built from 14 residues. Per the germline V gene, CDR1 is MDHEN and CDR2 is SYDVKM.

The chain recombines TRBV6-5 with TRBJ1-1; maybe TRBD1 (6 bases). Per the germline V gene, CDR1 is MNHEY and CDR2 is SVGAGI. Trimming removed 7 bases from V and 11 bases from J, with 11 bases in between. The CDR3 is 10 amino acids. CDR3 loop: CASIRGRAFF. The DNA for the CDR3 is TGTGCCAGCATCAGGGGACGGGCTTTCTTT.

CDR3 DNA: TGTGCCAGCAGCCCGGGACGGTTGAACACTGAAGCTTTCTTT. This gives the protein CASSPGRLNTEAFF. The chain couples TRBV7-3 to TRBJ1-1, with a tentative D call TRBD1 (5 bases). V lost 5 bases to trimming and J lost 0 bases, with 10 bases between them. Germline V gene lookup returns CDR1 SGHTA and CDR2 FQGTGA. This CDR3 spans 14 amino acids.

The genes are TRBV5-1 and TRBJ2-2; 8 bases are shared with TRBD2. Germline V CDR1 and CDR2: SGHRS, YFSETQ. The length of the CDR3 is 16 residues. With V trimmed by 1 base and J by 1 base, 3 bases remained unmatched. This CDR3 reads CASSLLAGLNTGELFF. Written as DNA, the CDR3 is TGCGCCAGCAGCTTGTTAGCGGGGCTGAACACCGGGGAGCTGTTTTTT.